This T cell receptor (beta chain) was identified during a study of T cell responses to AZD1222 COVID-19 vaccine. Study as a whole: The study pooled second doses at about 4 or about 12 weeks. Overall study findings and caveats: White British donors predominated, females outnumbered males, and clonal diversity was possibly underestimated. Baseline seropositivity occurred in only a handful of AZD1222 recipients. Spike-specific TCR depth and breadth grew after two AZD1222 doses.

TCRdb's copy holds only in-frame clones and misses some; the assay was immunoSEQ multiplex PCR. The repertoire includes approximately 150,000 clones, around 88% of them detected once, and 2.2% sits in the top ten. Concerning this clone itself: Its antigen is unknown.

The CDR3 contains 14 residues. Germline CDR1 reads LNHDA; CDR2 reads SQIVND (reference sequence). The V end lost 5 bases, the J end lost 4 bases, and 14 bases lay between the germline ends. The rearrangement uses TRBV19 and TRBJ1-2; D not resolved. The starting material was peripheral blood, obtained on day 0 of AZD1222 vaccination. This receptor was identified in an adult in good health. The CDR3 is CASSLQPPLYGYTF. In DNA, the CDR3 is TGTGCCAGTAGTCTGCAGCCACCTCTCTATGGCTACACCTTC.